A selection of T cell receptor beta chains follows, all from one sample in a study of T cell responses to AZD1222 COVID-19 vaccine. Clones were sequenced by immunoSEQ multiplex PCR, and TCRdb holds only the in-frame ones, with some missing. The table includes 140,000 to 150,000 clones, about 90% detected once. Sequenced here: peripheral blood, sampled on day 0 of AZD1222 vaccination. Receptors originate from an adult in good health. The CDR3 runs from the conserved cysteine through the conserved F or W. The D gene is left open where the match is weak. Clone size is stated in some rows and not others, as once, few, many or a class when expanded.

D gene	clone size	J gene	V gene	CDR3 DNA	CDR3 protein
NA	NA	TRBJ2-5	TRBV5-1	TGCGCCAGTACCAGAGGGGGGAGAGAGACCCAGTACTTC	CASTRGGRETQYF
NA	NA	TRBJ2-5	TRBV5-4	TGTGCCAGCAGCTTGGCAGGGGCGCAAGAGACCCAGTACTTC	CASSLAGAQETQYF
NA	NA	TRBJ2-7	TRBV10-3	TGTGCCTCCAGACAGGACAGCGAGCAGTACTTC	CASRQDSEQYF
NA	NA	TRBJ1-5	TRBV27	TGTGCCAGCAGTTTATATCCGGATCAGCCCCAGCATTTT	CASSLYPDQPQHF
TRBD2	NA	TRBJ2-1	TRBV5-1	TGCGCCAGCAGCTTCGGGGGGGCCTCCTACAATGAGCAGTTCTTC	CASSFGGASYNEQFF
TRBD2	NA	TRBJ2-1	TRBV27	TGTGCCAGCAGTTTACGGCTAGCGGGAGGGGGTGAGCAGTTCTTC	CASSLRLAGGGEQFF
NA	NA	TRBJ1-2	TRBV3-1/TRBV3-2	TGTGCCAGCAGCCAAATGATTCGGGCAAACTATGGCTACACCTTC	CASSQMIRANYGYTF
NA	NA	TRBJ2-1	TRBV19	TGTGCCAGTAGTATCGGGGGCAATGAGCAGTTCTTC	CASSIGGNEQFF
NA	once	TRBJ2-2	TRBV11-3	TGTGCCAGCAGCTTTCCGAGTTCAGGGGCGGCCACCGGGGAGCTGTTTTTT	CASSFPSSGAATGELFF
NA	once	TRBJ2-1	TRBV7-8	TGTGCCAGCAGCTTAGGACGCTACAATGAGCAGTTCTTC	CASSLGRYNEQFF
TRBD2	NA	TRBJ2-7	TRBV5-4	TGTGCCAGCAGCTTGGCGGGGGGGAACTCCTACGAGCAGTACTTC	CASSLAGGNSYEQYF
TRBD1	NA	TRBJ2-3	TRBV18	TGTGCCAGCTCACCACCCCCGGGACAGGGAAGCACAGATACGCAGTATTTT	CASSPPPGQGSTDTQYF
NA	NA	TRBJ1-6	TRBV5-1	TGCGCCAGCAGCTTGGTGGGGCAGGGGAGTGGCTCACCCCTCCACTTT	CASSLVGQGSGSPLHF
NA	once	TRBJ2-7	TRBV2	TGTGCCAGCAGCGGCTTGGGGTACGAGCAGTACTTC	CASSGLGYEQYF
NA	NA	TRBJ2-2	TRBV7-6	TGTGCCAGCAGCTTAAAAGCCAGCGCCTCGAACACCGGGGAGCTGTTTTTT	CASSLKASASNTGELFF
NA	NA	TRBJ1-1	TRBV7-9	TGTGCCAGCAGCTCCCGACAAGTAGAAGCTTTCTTT	CASSSRQVEAFF
NA	NA	TRBJ2-7	TRBV2	TGTGCCAGCAAAAGTTACGAGCAGTACTTC	CASKSYEQYF
NA	NA	TRBJ2-2	TRBV7-6	TGTGCCAGCAGCCCACTGGGTAGCGCGAACACCGGGGAGCTGTTTTTT	CASSPLGSANTGELFF
TRBD2	NA	TRBJ2-1	TRBV5-1	TGCGCCAGCAGCTTGGGATTAGCGGGGGGGCGGAAGTTCTTC	CASSLGLAGGRKFF
TRBD1	NA	TRBJ2-1	TRBV19	TGTGCCAGTAGTAGACAGGGGGCGGGTGAGCAGTTCTTC	CASSRQGAGEQFF
TRBD1	NA	TRBJ1-5	TRBV2	TGTGCCAGCAGTTGGACAGGGATGGGCAATCAGCCCCAGCATTTT	CASSWTGMGNQPQHF
NA	NA	TRBJ2-6	TRBV7-9	TGTGCCAGCAGCTTATCAGGGACTGGGGCCAACGTCCTGACTTTC	CASSLSGTGANVLTF
NA	NA	TRBJ2-3	TRBV7-3	TGTGCCAGCAGCCCAGCGACCTTCACAGATACGCAGTATTTT	CASSPATFTDTQYF
NA	NA	TRBJ1-6	TRBV5-6	TGTGCCAGCAGCTTGGTATCAGGACGAAATAATTCACCCCTCCACTTT	CASSLVSGRNNSPLHF
NA	NA	TRBJ2-1	TRBV5-1	TGCGCCAGCAGCTTGGAGAGGGGAACTTACAATGAGCAGTTCTTC	CASSLERGTYNEQFF
NA	NA	TRBJ1-5	TRBV15	TGTGCCACCAGCAGTAGTGGGACGTCGAATCAGCCCCAGCATTTT	CATSSSGTSNQPQHF
TRBD2	NA	TRBJ2-1	TRBV3-1/TRBV3-2	TGTGCCAGCAGCCAGGATCTAGCGGGAGGCCCCCCTGAGCAGTTCTTC	CASSQDLAGGPPEQFF
NA	NA	TRBJ2-5	TRBV18	TGTGCCAGCTCACCAAGCCAAGAGACCCAGTACTTC	CASSPSQETQYF
NA	NA	TRBJ1-6	TRBV14	TGTGCCAGCAGCCAGGGACTGAACAATTCACCCCTCCACTTT	CASSQGLNNSPLHF
TRBD2	NA	TRBJ2-2	TRBV7-3	TGTGCCAGCAGCCCGGGGAGGGCCGGGGAGCTGTTTTTT	CASSPGRAGELFF
TRBD1	NA	TRBJ1-2	TRBV28	TGTGCCAGCAGCTGGACAGGGAACTATGGCTACACCTTC	CASSWTGNYGYTF
NA	NA	TRBJ2-4	TRBV19	TGTGCCACTTCCCCCAGGGGAGCCAAAAACATTCAGTACTTC	CATSPRGAKNIQYF
NA	NA	TRBJ2-7	TRBV5-1	TGCGCCAGCAGCTTGGTGGTGGGGACCGAGCAGTACTTC	CASSLVVGTEQYF
NA	NA	TRBJ2-2	TRBV9	TGTGCCAGCAGCCCAGGGGGGTTCACCGGGGAGCTGTTTTTT	CASSPGGFTGELFF
NA	NA	TRBJ2-7	TRBV4-3	TGCGCCAGCAGCCCGTCACAAGCAAACCTCTACGAGCAGTACTTC	CASSPSQANLYEQYF
TRBD2	NA	TRBJ2-7	TRBV19	TGTGCCAGTAGCGCTAGCGGGGGTCTCGCCTACGAGCAGTACTTC	CASSASGGLAYEQYF
TRBD2	NA	TRBJ2-2	TRBV9	TGTGCCAGCAGCCCCCCTAGCGGGAGCGTTACGAACACCGGGGAGCTGTTTTTT	CASSPPSGSVTNTGELFF
NA	NA	TRBJ2-1	TRBV7-3	TGTGCCAGCAGCCTTAATACAGACAATGAGCAGTTCTTC	CASSLNTDNEQFF
NA	once	TRBJ2-7	TRBV19	TGTGCCAGTAGGCGGGGAGCCGGCTCCTACGAGCAGTACTTC	CASRRGAGSYEQYF
NA	NA	TRBJ2-2	TRBV15	TGTGCCACCAGCAGAGAGACGGCGAACACCGGGGAGCTGTTTTTT	CATSRETANTGELFF